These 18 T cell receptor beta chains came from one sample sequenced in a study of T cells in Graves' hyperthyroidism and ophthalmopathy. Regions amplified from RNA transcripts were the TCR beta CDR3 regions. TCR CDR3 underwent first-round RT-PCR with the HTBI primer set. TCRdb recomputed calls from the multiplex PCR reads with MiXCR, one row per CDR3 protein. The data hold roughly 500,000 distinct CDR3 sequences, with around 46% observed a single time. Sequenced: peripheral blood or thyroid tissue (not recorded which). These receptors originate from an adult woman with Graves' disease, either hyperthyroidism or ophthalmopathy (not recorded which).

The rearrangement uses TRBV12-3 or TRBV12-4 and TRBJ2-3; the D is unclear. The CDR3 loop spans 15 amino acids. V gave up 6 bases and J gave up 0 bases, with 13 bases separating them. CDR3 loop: CASSRRQPSTDTQYF. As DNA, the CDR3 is TGTGCCAGCAGCCGTCGTCAACCTAGCACAGATACGCAGTATTTT.

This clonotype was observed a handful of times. CDR3 nucleotide sequence: TGCAGCGTTGAAGAGATCGGCGGTGCGGATACGCAGTATTTT. Amino acid sequence: CSVEEIGGADTQYF. The chain employs TRBV29-1 and TRBJ2-3, with D uncertain. Germline CDR1 and CDR2: SQVTM and ANQGSEA. Between the trimmed V and J ends, which lost 0 bases and 6 bases, there was a span of 13 bases. The CDR3 runs to 14 residues.

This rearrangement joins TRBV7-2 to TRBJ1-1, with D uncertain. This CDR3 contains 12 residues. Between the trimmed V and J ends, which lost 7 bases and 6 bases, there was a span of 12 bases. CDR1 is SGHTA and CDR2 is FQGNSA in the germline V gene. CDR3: CASNNQKAEAFF. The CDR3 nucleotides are TGTGCCAGCAACAACCAAAAAGCTGAAGCTTTCTTT.

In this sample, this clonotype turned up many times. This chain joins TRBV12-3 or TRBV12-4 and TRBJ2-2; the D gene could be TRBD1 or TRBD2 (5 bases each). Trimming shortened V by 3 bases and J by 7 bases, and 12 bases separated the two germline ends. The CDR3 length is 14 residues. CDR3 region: CASSFTGTGGELFF. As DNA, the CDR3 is TGTGCCAGCAGTTTCACGGGGACGGGCGGGGAGCTGTTTTTT.

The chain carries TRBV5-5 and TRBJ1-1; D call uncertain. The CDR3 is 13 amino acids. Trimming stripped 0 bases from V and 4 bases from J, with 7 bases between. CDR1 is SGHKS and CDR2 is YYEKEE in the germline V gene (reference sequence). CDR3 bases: TGTGCCAGCAGCTTGGTCCCGAGCACTGAAGCTTTCTTT. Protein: CASSLVPSTEAFF.

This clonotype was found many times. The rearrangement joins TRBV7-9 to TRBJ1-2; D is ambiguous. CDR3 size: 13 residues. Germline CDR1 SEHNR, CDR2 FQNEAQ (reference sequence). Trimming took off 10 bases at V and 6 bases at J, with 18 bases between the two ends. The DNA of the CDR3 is TGTGCCACCGCAATCGGGGAGGCCCATGGCTACACCTTC. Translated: CATAIGEAHGYTF. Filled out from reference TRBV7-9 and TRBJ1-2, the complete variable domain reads DTGVSQNPRHKITKRGQNVTFRCDPISEHNRLYWYRQTLGQGPEFLTYFQNEAQLEKSRLLSDRFSAERPKGSFSTLEIQRTEQGDSAMYLCATAIGEAHGYTFGSGTRLTVV.

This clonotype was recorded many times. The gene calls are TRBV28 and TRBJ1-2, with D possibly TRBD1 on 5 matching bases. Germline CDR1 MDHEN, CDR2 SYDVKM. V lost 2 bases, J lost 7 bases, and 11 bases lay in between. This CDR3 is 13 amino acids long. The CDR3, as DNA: TGTGCCAGCAGTTTAGTGTCAGGGAGTGGCTACACCTTC. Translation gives CASSLVSGSGYTF.

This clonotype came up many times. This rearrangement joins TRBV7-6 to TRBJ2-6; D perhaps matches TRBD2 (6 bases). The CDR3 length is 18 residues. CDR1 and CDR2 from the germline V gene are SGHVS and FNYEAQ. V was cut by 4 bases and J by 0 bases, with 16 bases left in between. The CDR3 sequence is CASSSRRGISSGANVLTF. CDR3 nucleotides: TGTGCCAGCAGCTCCCGGAGGGGCATATCCTCTGGGGCCAACGTCCTGACTTTC.

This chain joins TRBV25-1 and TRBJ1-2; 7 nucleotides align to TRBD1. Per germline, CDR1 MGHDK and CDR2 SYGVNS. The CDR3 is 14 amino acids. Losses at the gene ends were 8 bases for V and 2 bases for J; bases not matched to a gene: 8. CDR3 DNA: TGTGCCAGCGGCGGTCCGGGACAGAACTATGGCTACACCTTC. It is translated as CASGGPGQNYGYTF.

The chain's CDR3 is CSARERGRDTIYF. CDR3 nucleotides: TGCAGTGCTAGAGAGAGGGGGAGAGACACCATATATTTT. This chain joins TRBV20-1 and TRBJ1-3, with a tentative D call TRBD1 (6 bases). The CDR3 has 13 amino acids. The V and J ends lost 0 bases and 8 bases respectively, with 11 bases between them. The germline V gene has CDR1 DFQATT and CDR2 SNEGSKA (reference sequence).

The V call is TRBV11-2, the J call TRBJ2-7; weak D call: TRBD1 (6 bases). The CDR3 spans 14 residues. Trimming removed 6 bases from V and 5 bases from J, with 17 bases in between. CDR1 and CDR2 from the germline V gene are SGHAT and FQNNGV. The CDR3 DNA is TGTGCCAGCAGTCCGTTTAGCAGGGGCCACGAGCAGTACTTC. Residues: CASSPFSRGHEQYF. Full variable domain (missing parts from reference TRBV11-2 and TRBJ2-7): EAGVAQSPRYKIIEKRQSVAFWCNPISGHATLYWYQQILGQGPKLLIQFQNNGVVDDSQLPKDRFSAERLKGVDSTLKIQPAKLEDSAVYLCASSPFSRGHEQYFGPGTRLTVT.

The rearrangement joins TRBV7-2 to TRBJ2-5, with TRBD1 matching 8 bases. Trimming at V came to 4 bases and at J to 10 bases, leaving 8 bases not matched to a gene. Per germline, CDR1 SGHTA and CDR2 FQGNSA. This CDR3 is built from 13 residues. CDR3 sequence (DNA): TGTGCCAGCAGCTCGGACAGGGAGGTTATCCAGTACTTC. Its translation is CASSSDREVIQYF.

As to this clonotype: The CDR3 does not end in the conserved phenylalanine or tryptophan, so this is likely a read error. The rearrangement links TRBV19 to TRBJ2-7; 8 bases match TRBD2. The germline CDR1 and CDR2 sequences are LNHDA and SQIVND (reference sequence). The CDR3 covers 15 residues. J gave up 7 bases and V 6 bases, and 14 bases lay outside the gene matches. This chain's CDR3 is CASRISSAGGREQYL. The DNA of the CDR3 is TGTGCCAGTAGGATTTCGTCTGCGGGAGGTCGAGAGCAGTACCTC.

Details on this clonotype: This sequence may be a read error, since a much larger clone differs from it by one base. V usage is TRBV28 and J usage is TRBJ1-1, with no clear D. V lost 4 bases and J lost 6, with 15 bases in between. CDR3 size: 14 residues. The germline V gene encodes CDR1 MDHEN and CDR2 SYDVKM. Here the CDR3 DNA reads TGTGCCAGCAGTTCCGTAGGCACAGTCTCTGAAGCTTTCTTT. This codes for CASSSVGTVSEAFF.

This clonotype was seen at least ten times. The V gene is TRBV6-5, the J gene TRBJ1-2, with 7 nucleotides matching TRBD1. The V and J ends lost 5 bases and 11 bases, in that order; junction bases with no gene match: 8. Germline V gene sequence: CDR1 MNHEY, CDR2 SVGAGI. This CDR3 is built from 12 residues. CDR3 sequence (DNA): TGTGCCAGCAGTCACGACAGGGTTAGGTACACCTTC. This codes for CASSHDRVRYTF.

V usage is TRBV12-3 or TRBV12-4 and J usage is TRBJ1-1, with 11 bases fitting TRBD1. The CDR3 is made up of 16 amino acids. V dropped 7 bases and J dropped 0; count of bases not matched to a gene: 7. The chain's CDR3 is CASNTRDRGMNTEAFF. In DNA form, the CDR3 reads TGTGCCAGCAATACCAGGGACAGGGGGATGAACACTGAAGCTTTCTTT.

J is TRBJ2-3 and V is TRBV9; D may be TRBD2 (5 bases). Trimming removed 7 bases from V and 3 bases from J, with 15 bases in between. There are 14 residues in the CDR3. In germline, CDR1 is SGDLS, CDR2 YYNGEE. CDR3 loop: CASAVTSGTDTQYF. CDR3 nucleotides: TGTGCCAGCGCGGTGACGTCGGGGACAGATACGCAGTATTTT.

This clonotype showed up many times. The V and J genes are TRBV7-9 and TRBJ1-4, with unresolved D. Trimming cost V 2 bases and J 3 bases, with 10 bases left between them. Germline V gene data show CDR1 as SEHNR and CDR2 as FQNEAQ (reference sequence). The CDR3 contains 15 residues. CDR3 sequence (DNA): TGTGCCAGCAGCTTAACCCTCCTACCTAATGAAAAACTGTTTTTT. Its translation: CASSLTLLPNEKLFF.